The clone carrying this T cell receptor (beta chain) was seen only a few times. Both iRepertoire HTBI primers and Arm-PCR of CDR3 regions were used to build the TCR beta libraries. TCRdb re-derived calls from the multiplex PCR reads in MiXCR, one entry per CDR3 protein. The sample comprises roughly 410,000 distinct CDR3 sequences, approximately 15% of which are singletons, and 7.8% rests with the top ten. The data derive from a study of regulatory T cells in long-lasting Graves disease. For the study at large: For under 3 months, newly diagnosed Graves' patients had been taking antithyroid drugs.

Time point here: newly diagnosed GD, antithyroid drugs for less than 3 months. After RNA was extracted from PBMCs, the TCR library was made from it. These records were also assigned to another study, of T cells in Graves' hyperthyroidism and ophthalmopathy. According to that study: Based on clinical symptoms, serum thyroxine and TRAb, thyroid ultrasound and orbital computed tomography, diagnoses were reached. First-round RT-PCR with HTBI primers amplified the TCR CDR3 region. Most clonotypes expanded in thyroid above 0.001 were likewise present in blood.

The clonotype comes from a woman aged 35 to 49 with Graves disease. Source: peripheral blood mononuclear cells (PBMCs), taken at new diagnosis, from a patient treated with antithyroid drugs.

The CDR3 DNA sequence: TGCGCCAGCAGCCCTACGGGAGGTGATGAAAAACTGTTTTTT. This encodes CASSPTGGDEKLFF. The chain joins TRBV5-1 to TRBJ1-4; no clear D gene. From germline, CDR1 is SGHRS and CDR2 YFSETQ. CDR3 length: 14 amino acids. The germline V and J ends were trimmed by 4 bases and 6 bases, with 13 bases remaining between them.